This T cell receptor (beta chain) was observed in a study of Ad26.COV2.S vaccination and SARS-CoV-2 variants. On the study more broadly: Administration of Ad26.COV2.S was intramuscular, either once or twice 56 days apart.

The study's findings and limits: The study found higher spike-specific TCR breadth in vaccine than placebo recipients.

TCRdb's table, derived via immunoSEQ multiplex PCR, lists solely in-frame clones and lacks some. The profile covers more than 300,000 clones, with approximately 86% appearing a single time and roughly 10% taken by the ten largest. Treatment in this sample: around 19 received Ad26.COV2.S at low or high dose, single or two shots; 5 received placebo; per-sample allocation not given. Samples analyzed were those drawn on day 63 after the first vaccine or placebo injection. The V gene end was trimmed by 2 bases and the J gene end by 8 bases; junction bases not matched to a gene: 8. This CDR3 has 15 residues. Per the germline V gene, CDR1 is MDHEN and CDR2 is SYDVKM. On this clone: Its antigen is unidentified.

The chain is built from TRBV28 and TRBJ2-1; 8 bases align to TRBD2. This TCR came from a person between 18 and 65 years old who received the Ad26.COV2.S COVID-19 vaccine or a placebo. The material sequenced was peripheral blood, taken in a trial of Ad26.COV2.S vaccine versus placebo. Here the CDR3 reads CASSLMAGGRYEQFF. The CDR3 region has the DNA TGTGCCAGCAGTTTAATGGCGGGAGGAAGATATGAGCAGTTCTTC.